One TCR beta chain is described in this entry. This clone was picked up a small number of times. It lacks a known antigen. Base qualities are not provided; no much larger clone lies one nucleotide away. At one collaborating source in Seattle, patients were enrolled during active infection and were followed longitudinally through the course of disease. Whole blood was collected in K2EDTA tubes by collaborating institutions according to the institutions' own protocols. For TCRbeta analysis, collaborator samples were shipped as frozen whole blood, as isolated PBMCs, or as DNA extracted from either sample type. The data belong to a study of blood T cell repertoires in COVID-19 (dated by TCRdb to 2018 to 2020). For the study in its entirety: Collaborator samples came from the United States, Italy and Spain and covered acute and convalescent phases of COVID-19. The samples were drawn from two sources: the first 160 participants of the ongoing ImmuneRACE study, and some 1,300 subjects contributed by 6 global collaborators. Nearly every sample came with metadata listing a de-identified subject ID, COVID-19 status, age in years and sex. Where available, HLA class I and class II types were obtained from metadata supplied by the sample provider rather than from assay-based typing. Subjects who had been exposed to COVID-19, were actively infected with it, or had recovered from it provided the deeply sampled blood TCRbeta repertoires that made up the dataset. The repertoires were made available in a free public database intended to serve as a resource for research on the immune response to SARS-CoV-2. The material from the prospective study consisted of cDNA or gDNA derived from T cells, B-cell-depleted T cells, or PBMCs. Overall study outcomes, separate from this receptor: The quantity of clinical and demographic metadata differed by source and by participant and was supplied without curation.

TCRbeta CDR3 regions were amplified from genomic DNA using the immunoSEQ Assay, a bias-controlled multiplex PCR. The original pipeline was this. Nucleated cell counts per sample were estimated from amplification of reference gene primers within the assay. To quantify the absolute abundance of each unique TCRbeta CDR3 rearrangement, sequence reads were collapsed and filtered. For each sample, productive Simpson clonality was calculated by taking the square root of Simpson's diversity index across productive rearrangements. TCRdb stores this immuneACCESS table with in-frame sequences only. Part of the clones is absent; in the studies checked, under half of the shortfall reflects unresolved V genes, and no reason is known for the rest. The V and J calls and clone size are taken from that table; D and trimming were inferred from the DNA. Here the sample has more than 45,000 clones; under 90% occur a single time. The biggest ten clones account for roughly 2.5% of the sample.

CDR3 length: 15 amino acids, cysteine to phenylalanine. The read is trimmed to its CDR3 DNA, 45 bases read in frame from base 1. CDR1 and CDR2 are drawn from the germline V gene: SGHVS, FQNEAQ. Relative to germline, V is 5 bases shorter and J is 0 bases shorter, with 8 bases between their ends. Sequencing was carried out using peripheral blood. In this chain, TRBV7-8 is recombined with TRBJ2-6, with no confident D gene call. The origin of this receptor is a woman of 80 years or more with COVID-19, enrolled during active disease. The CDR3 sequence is CASSPRNSGANVLTF. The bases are TGTGCCAGCAGCCCTAGGAACTCTGGGGCCAACGTCCTGACTTTC.